This T cell receptor beta chain was profiled in a study of cytomegalovirus exposure and HLA in healthy donors. The CDR3 runs to 17 residues. Germline V gene lookup returns CDR1 SGHTA and CDR2 FQGNSA. Trimming cost V 5 bases and J 5 bases, with 24 bases left between them. The sample holds one count of this clone. The PCR was carried out with 60 Vbeta primers and 13 Jbeta primers. Measured with immunoSEQ multiplex PCR; TCRdb has only the in-frame clones, and not every one. The data hold about 110,000 clones, with 75% to 85% observed a single time. The specimen sequenced was PBMCs. V and J are TRBV7-2 and TRBJ2-5; tentatively, D is TRBD2 (5 bases). This TCR came from a man aged 45 to 65 in good health and CMV-seronegative. The CDR3 DNA follows: TGTGCCAGCAGCCGGAATAAGATAAGTGGGGAGAAGGAGACCCAGTACTTC. Residues: CASSRNKISGEKETQYF.